Shown below are 8 T cell receptor beta chains from a single sample sequenced in a study of T cell repertoires in cytomegalovirus infection. These receptors are not linked to any known antigen. Via MiXCR, TCRdb re-called the reads, giving one row per CDR3 protein. The sample includes about 700,000 distinct CDR3 sequences, around 32% of them seen just once. The sample here was cultured PBMCs, taken from culture after CMV antigen stimulation. These receptors all come from a human donor in good health (CMV status not recorded). Some clones in this sample may be carry-over from other donors' samples.

Worth noting for this clonotype: Being one base from a much bigger clone, this may be a read error. The conserved phenylalanine or tryptophan normally closing the CDR3 is absent here, so this likely arose from a read error. The rearrangement links TRBV7-2 to TRBJ2-5, with TRBD2 identical over 8 bases. The germline gives CDR1 SGHTA, CDR2 FQGNSA. J gave up 8 bases and V 1 base, and 6 bases lay outside the gene matches. This CDR3 spans 14 amino acids. DNA of the CDR3: TGTGCCAGCAGCTTAGTGGGCGGGGGGATCACCCAGTACCTC. This gives the protein CASSLVGGGITQYL.

This clonotype was seen more than once but under ten times. This chain links TRBV20-1 with TRBJ2-1, with 8 nucleotides matching TRBD2. Germline V gene data show CDR1 as DFQATT and CDR2 as SNEGSKA (reference sequence). V lost 6 bases, J lost 7 bases, and 14 bases stayed unmatched. This CDR3 has 15 amino acids. The CDR3 bases are TGCAGTGCCAGAATCGTGACTAGCGTTGTTAATGAGCAGTTCTTC. Its protein product is CSARIVTSVVNEQFF.

This clonotype showed up just a few times. The rearrangement joins TRBV7-6 to TRBJ2-3; D remains unclear. CDR3 length: 15 residues. The germline V gene has CDR1 SGHVS and CDR2 FNYEAQ. Trimming shortened V by 5 bases and J by 7 bases, and 19 bases separated the two germline ends. CDR3 amino acids: CASSLRPLSSNTQYF. CDR3 in DNA: TGTGCCAGCAGCCTGAGACCCCTATCAAGTAATACGCAGTATTTT.

J is TRBJ1-1 and V is TRBV11-3; D not resolved. The CDR3 totals 13 residues. Germline CDR1 SGHNT, CDR2 YENEEA. Trimming left V 1 base short and J 3 bases short, with 6 bases between. CDR3 in DNA: TGTGCCAGCAGCTTAGGTTGGGACACTGAAGCTTTCTTT. It is translated as CASSLGWDTEAFF.

The CDR3 DNA reads TGTGCCAGCAGGACCGGACGAAGGGTACAAGAGACCCAGTACTTC. It translates to CASRTGRRVQETQYF. The chain combines TRBV6-2 or TRBV6-3 with TRBJ2-5; D is unresolved. This CDR3 is built from 15 residues. Per germline, CDR1 MNHEY and CDR2 SVGEGT. With 6 bases removed from V and 2 bases from J, the gap between germline ends came to 16 bases.

This clonotype has only a few counts. The rearrangement joins TRBV5-6 to TRBJ2-3; TRBD1 aligns across 7 bases. CDR3 size: 14 residues. The germline V gene has CDR1 SGHDT and CDR2 YYEEEE. Trimming took 2 bases from V and 3 from J; bases not matched to a gene: 3. CDR3 region: CASSLQGMTDTQYF. In nucleotides, the CDR3 is TGTGCCAGCAGCTTACAGGGGATGACAGATACGCAGTATTTT.

This clonotype was counted at least ten times. The CDR3 region is CASSLAAGSEAFF. CDR3 in DNA: TGTGCCAGCAGCTTAGCAGCAGGGAGTGAAGCTTTCTTT. The chain joins TRBV7-2 to TRBJ1-1; tentatively, D is TRBD1 (5 bases). CDR3 length: 13 residues. V shed 0 bases and J shed 7 bases, with 9 bases lying between them. Germline V gene data show CDR1 as SGHTA and CDR2 as FQGNSA.

This clonotype was recorded at least ten times. At one end the junction does not follow the germline gene, possibly because of a read error. The chain combines TRBV7-2 with TRBJ2-1; 9 bases align to TRBD2. The CDR3 runs 12 residues. Germline V CDR1 and CDR2: SGHTA, FQGNSA. The CDR3 nucleotides read TGTGCCAGCAGCTTAGAGGGACTAGCTCGGGACTTC. Translated: CASSLEGLARDF.